This T cell receptor (beta chain) emerged from a study of blood T cell repertoires in COVID-19. About the study: The United States, Italy and Spain were the sources of the acute and convalescent COVID-19 samples. The analysed material was cDNA or gDNA that came from T cells, B-cell-depleted T cells, or PBMCs.

In the original workflow: Amplification from reference gene primers served as the basis for estimated nucleated cell counts. Assay: immunoSEQ multiplex PCR; the TCRdb copy retains only in-frame clones and omits some. The V and J calls and the clone size are those of that table, but D and trimming were determined from the DNA. The table lists 300,000 to 400,000 clones, about 93% of them singletons. The sequence came from a young woman who had recovered from COVID-19. The sequenced material came from peripheral blood.

This CDR3 reads CASSPFRSGRGNTIYF. DNA of the CDR3: TGTGCCAGCAGCCCGTTTAGGTCAGGGCGCGGAAACACCATATATTTT. V and J are TRBV5-5 and TRBJ1-3; a possible D gene is TRBD1 (5 bases). Trimming removed 4 bases at V and 4 bases at J, with 18 bases between. Per the germline V gene, CDR1 is SGHKS and CDR2 is YYEKEE (reference sequence). The CDR3 is made up of 16 amino acids.